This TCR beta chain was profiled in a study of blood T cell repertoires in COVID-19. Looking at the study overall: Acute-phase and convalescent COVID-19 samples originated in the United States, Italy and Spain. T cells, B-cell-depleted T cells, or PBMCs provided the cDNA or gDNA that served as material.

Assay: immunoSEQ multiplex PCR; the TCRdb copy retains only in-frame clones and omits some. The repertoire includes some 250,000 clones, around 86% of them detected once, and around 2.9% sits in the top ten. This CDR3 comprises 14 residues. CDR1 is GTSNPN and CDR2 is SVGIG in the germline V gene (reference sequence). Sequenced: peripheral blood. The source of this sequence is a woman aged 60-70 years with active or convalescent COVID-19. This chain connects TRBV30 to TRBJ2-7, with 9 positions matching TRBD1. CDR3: CASHRGRSSYEQYF. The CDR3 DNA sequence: TGTGCTTCCCACAGGGGGCGAAGCTCCTACGAGCAGTACTTC.